This T cell receptor beta chain was sequenced in a study of read filtering for tumor transcriptome and immune sequencing. For the study at large: TCR-mapped reads were about 3.5 to 11 million with IR-seq versus roughly 75 to 1,400 with RNA-seq. The study, taken as a whole, reports: In IR-seq, single-read clonotypes were about 81.9% of clonotypes but approximately 3.5% of reads. Even smaller IR-seq throughput identified most shared clonotypes.

This library used roughly 400 ng RNA and molecular barcoded adaptors spanning alpha/delta and beta/gamma chains. MiXCR, run by TCRdb on the reads, gives a single entry per CDR3 protein. The sample has roughly 56,000 distinct CDR3 sequences, about a fifth seen once; the top ten hold more than 12%. Bone marrow was sampled from every patient at the time of active disease. On this clonotype: The target antigen is unknown.

The CDR3 is made up of 15 amino acids. Trimming removed 7 bases from V and 10 bases from J; junction bases left unmatched: 11. The germline V gene has CDR1 MNHEY and CDR2 SVGEGT. This clonotype was sampled from a donor aged 40 or over with multiple myeloma. Sample: a population of CD138-negative cells sorted from bone marrow. The rearrangement uses TRBV6-2 or TRBV6-3 and TRBJ2-1; 12 bases agree with TRBD2. In nucleotides, the CDR3 is TGTGCCAGCAACCCCCCCCTAGCGGGAGGGGCCGAGCAGTTCTTC. Translating gives CASNPPLAGGAEQFF.